This record covers a single T cell receptor (beta chain). The antigen remains undetermined. This sample was included in a study of vaccination effects on CD4 cells after COVID-19. Study-level findings and limits: After vaccination, at late timepoints, clones induced by infection and by vaccine contracted markedly. The study had few convalescent patients and no early post-infection timepoints.

Sequencing was performed with immunoSEQ multiplex PCR; in TCRdb, only in-frame clones are kept and a portion is missing. The sample has 67,000 or so clones; roughly 72% are singletons. Sequencing in the ViraFEST assay came after antigen-specific CD4+ T cells had been expanded with viral peptide pools, which were used to stimulate PBMC. Investigators separated out CD4+ T cells once around eleven days of culture had passed. None of these healthy vaccinees had been infected with SARS-CoV-2 before vaccination. IL-2 at approximately 10 IU/ml and peptides at around 9.6 ug/ml were added to cultured PBMC, approximately 1.9 million per well. Fresh IL-2-containing medium replaced half the medium on days 3 and 7. The TCR comes from a human donor who received a COVID-19 vaccine. The starting material was CD4+ T cells from PBMCs cultured with HCoV-OC43 spike peptides, obtained before COVID-19 vaccination. Regarding subset: HCoV-OC43 spike overlapping peptide pool stimulation.

CDR3 amino acids: CASSYSGISGELFF. The DNA of the CDR3 is TGTGCCAGCAGTTACTCCGGGATTTCCGGGGAGCTGTTTTTT. The chain couples TRBV6-6 to TRBJ2-2, with D tentatively TRBD2 (5 bases). The CDR3 is 14 amino acids. Germline V gene sequence: CDR1 MNHNY, CDR2 SVGAGI (reference sequence). V shed 0 bases and J shed 6 bases, with 8 bases lying between them.